This T cell receptor (beta chain) was sequenced in a study of graft-versus-host responses after intestinal transplantation (dated by TCRdb to the early 2020s). Background for the entire study: The transplants that recipients received were multivisceral, liver-intestinal, or isolated intestinal. Anti-thymocyte globulin induction was given to all recipients, followed by maintenance tacrolimus and steroids for approximately three years. After intestinal transplantation, graft-versus-host and host-versus-graft alloreactive T cell clones were followed in the graft, circulation and bone marrow using bulk TCR-beta CDR3 sequencing. To identify alloreactive clones, pre-transplant mixed lymphocyte reaction products were sequenced and then compared with unstimulated pre-transplant donor and recipient T cells. Of the 20 to 25 intestinal transplant recipients enrolled in the cohort, one of whom was a retransplant, a few patients without pretransplant specimens were excluded. Donor T cell macrochimerism was defined as a peak of at least 4% donor T cells among recipient peripheral blood mononuclear cells. Samples from a few later patients were sequenced in-house on an Illumina MiSeq with MiXCR processing rather than by the commercial service.

Results the study describes overall, beyond this receptor: Peak levels of circulating GvH clones were associated with declines in HvG clones early after transplant. High GvH to HvG T cell clonal ratios were observed in the allografts of patients with donor T cell macrochimerism. Conclusions were limited by the relatively low number and heterogeneity of intestinal transplant patients. GvH clones were detected in recipient bone marrow, and some of these GvH clones were observed earlier in ileal mucosa or blood, consistent with an intestinal mucosal origin.

Worth noting for this clone: Its antigen has not been determined. Per-nucleotide qualities are absent, and no much larger clonotype sits a single base away.

Library preparation employed the immunoSEQ multiplex PCR assay. For most patients, high-throughput TCR-beta CDR3 sequencing of genomic DNA was performed by Adaptive Biotechnologies. Concerning the study's data processing: TCR sequencing data for roughly 17 patients were retrieved from Adaptive's ImmunoSEQ software; a few other patients were processed with MiXCR and VDJtools. CDR3 nucleotide sequences shared between donor and recipient were removed because their origin could not be assigned. To be classed as alloreactive, a clone needed at least 2-fold expansion over unstimulated cells and a minimum CFSE-low frequency of 0.002% (template counts) or 0.001% (read counts). A clone was considered mappable if detected in the sequenced pre-transplant spleen, lymph node, or MLR CFSE-low populations of the donor or recipient. Cumulative frequency of alloreactive clones was calculated as a percentage of all sequences weighted by copy number. TCRdb holds this immuneACCESS table with in-frame rearrangements only. Some clones are missing; in checked studies, unresolved V genes explain under half, and the rest has no known cause. V, J and clone size derive from that table, while D and trimming were established from the DNA sequence. Recorded for this sample are around 17,000 clones; approximately 89% of them occurred a single time. The ten largest clones take up 5.5% to 7% of the sample.

In the first month after transplant, blood samples were collected up to 4 times, and after that at least monthly when available. The CDR3 runs 16 amino acids, cysteine and phenylalanine included. Only the CDR3 part of the read is kept: 48 bases, read in frame from the first base. The germline V gene (reference sequence) supplies CDR1 LNHDA and CDR2 SQIVND. V is cut by 5 bases and J by 2 bases, and the space between the germline ends is 16 bases. The clonotype was recovered from a human patient who received an intestinal transplant, so some T cells may come from the graft donor. Here the chain combines TRBV19 and TRBJ2-1, and the D gene may be TRBD2, 5 bases matching. The sequencing here drew on PBMCs, taken about 110 days after intestinal transplant. The CDR3 reads CASSPRGPIPYNEQFF. At the DNA level, the sequence is TGTGCCAGTAGTCCCCGAGGGCCTATCCCCTACAATGAGCAGTTCTTC.